This T cell receptor beta chain stems from a study of cytomegalovirus exposure and HLA in healthy donors (dated by TCRdb to 2015 to 2018). General notes on the study: In an earlier analysis of fewer than 750 of the donors, 276 Gb of sequence data and roughly 100 million unique TCR beta sequences from about 190 million T cells were reported. An early release covering some 640 HLA-typed donors comprised approximately 300 gigabases of sequencing data and tens of millions of unique TCR sequences. Among the 398 genotyped donors, around 81% belonged to the genetic ancestry cluster associated with self-reported Caucasian donors. The study aimed to test whether signatures of past pathogen exposure could be identified by cataloging public T cell receptors. The study profiled the T cell repertoires of around 700 subjects by immunosequencing and related them to cytomegalovirus serostatus. Besides the first cohort of around 700 subjects, a separate validation cohort made up of roughly 130 different subjects was used. The study combined high-throughput TCR immunosequencing, statistical association of individual TCRs with disease status, and machine learning to predict cytomegalovirus infection status. To study patterns of TCR occurrence, a later analysis re-analyzed previously published TCR beta repertoires from 650 to 750 donors and added high-resolution HLA genotyping. Rather than using new phenotypic data, the later analysis identified candidate immune exposures from TCR beta sequences and from how often those sequences occurred across donors. An earlier analysis of 587 of the donors used high-throughput TCR beta sequencing to judge whether each TCR beta V gene segment behaved as functional or pseudogenic. Donor age, sex, ethnicity and CMV serostatus were compiled alongside the repertoire data. In a later genetic analysis, genome-wide SNP genotypes for 398 of the 666 donors were used, and that subset was treated as a discovery cohort. All discovery cohort repertoires had been generated on a single sequencing platform. HLA typing included class I and class II loci at four-digit resolution. The number of donors typed differed by locus, with about 629-640 for A, B, C, DRB1 and DQB1, about 500 for DQA1, 606 for DPA1, and some 450 for DPB1. Roughly five DR-DQ haplotypes were handled as single units for association and clustering because linkage in the cohort was strong. On average, roughly 200,000 unique TCR beta nucleotide sequences were sequenced per donor among roughly 430 genotyped donors of the cohort, with 15% to 20% of those sequences being non-productive.

Remarks on this clone: Its antigen is not yet known. Base qualities are not recorded, but no much larger clone differs from it by a single base.

The library was obtained by the immunoSEQ multiplex PCR assay. For the multiplex PCR, a mixture combining 60 forward primers for TCR Vbeta segments and 13 reverse primers for TCR Jbeta segments was used. The CDR3 region of rearranged TCR beta genes was amplified from genomic DNA with a multiplex PCR assay. The amplified TCR beta libraries were sequenced on the Illumina HiSeq System as 87-base-pair reads. The authors processed their data as follows. Across the 640 or so repertoires, a later analysis counted roughly 84 million unique TCR beta chains, around 11 million of which were shared by at least two donors. A nearest-neighbor algorithm error-corrected the raw reads and collapsed the reads into unique sequences, merging closely related sequences to remove PCR and sequencing errors. To assign V, D and J gene segments, CDR3 sequences were aligned to IMGT reference sequences. For a sequence to be retained, a match of at least six nucleotides was required to both a V gene segment and a J gene segment. A rearrangement counted as productive if the CDR3 had no stop codons and remained in frame with V and J, and every other rearrangement counted as non-productive. Following IMGT convention, CDR3 was defined as the stretch from the second conserved V-encoded cysteine up to the conserved J-encoded phenylalanine. Sequences without an unambiguous match to a single V gene segment were excluded from the earlier analysis of about 600 of the donors. In an earlier analysis of approximately 550 of the donors, V segments were called functional above 56.7% productive rearrangements and were called segregating when the between-donor standard deviation exceeded 5%. A statistical classification framework was built for diagnosing cytomegalovirus status from the catalog of TCR beta chain sequences. In a later analysis, V and J genes were assigned by comparing TCR nucleotide sequences against IMGT/GENE-DB human TR gene sequences. In a later analysis, CDR3 sequences and most-parsimonious VDJ recombination scenarios were assigned using the TCRdist pipeline. In a later analysis, every TCR beta chain was defined by the combination of its CDR3 amino acid sequence and its V-gene family, and reads without a unique V-gene family were dropped. A later analysis removed 592 highly shared, low-generation-probability nucleotide sequences to deal with suspected cross-contamination and a sequencing artifact. In a later analysis, a clonal expansion index for each public chain was calculated from normalized within-repertoire ranks of inferred template counts. In a later analysis, generation probabilities were computed with a VDJ recombination model fitted to out-of-frame rearrangements, and the resulting probabilities were checked against IGoR. In a later analysis, TCR-TCR, TCR-HLA and TCR-CMV co-occurrence was scored with hypergeometric tests, and a repertoire-size bias correction was applied to TCR pairs. False discovery rates were estimated in a later analysis by permuting HLA or CMV assignments 20 times. In a later analysis, co-occurring TCRs were grouped using DBSCAN, with TCRdist sequence similarity added in when clustering inside HLA-allele-positive subsets. Co-occurrence clustering excluded repertoires with fewer than 30,000 or more than 120,000 public chains, plus five with anomalous nucleotide sharing. TCRdb took over this immuneACCESS table, retaining in-frame rearrangements with V and J assigned. Such tables are incomplete; in checked studies, under half of the missing clones stem from an unresolved V gene, and the remainder is unexplained. V and J calls and clone size are copied from that table; D and trimming were computed from the DNA. In this sample the table shows about 89,000 clones, about 80% of which occur a single time. The top ten clones comprise 1.4% of the sample.

In total, just over 650 healthy bone marrow donors made up the cohort. Cohort members were all nominally healthy when sampled, although unrecorded immune exposures were likely present. The donor tested CMV seronegative, placing the donor among the 352 seronegative members of the cohort. A peripheral blood sample was collected from each donor, and TCR beta sequencing was performed on peripheral blood mononuclear cells. The Qiagen DNeasy Blood Extraction Kit was used to extract genomic DNA from the blood cell samples. General conclusions and limits of the study: It was suggested by the authors that the approach could potentially be generalized to other disease states and immunological phenotypes. Broadly in line with IMGT annotations, most TCR beta V segments showed up in productive rearrangements about 87% or about 30% of the time in an earlier analysis of a few hundred of the donors. A total of roughly 160 TCR beta chains were listed by the study as associated with cytomegalovirus. V-gene and J-gene trimming of TCR beta chains was associated with a missense DCLRE1C variant in a later genetic analysis, and the association was replicated in an independent cohort. Because counts were too low, roughly 18 rarely observed V segments, including chromosome 9 orphons, were left out of the earlier analysis of roughly 600 of the donors. At a false discovery rate of 0.05, a later analysis linked 15,000 to 20,000 TCR beta sequences to specific HLA alleles. Because HLA typing was unavailable for some donors at each locus, only the typed subset was used in association tests. In a later analysis, HLA-associated TCR beta chains were found to be more clonally expanded and to have lower generation probabilities than equally common non-associated chains. Most TCR sequences were observed very rarely across donors, whereas some public TCRs were present in many individuals. In a later analysis, TCR association rates were found to vary across HLA loci, with the most associated TCRs seen for DRB1 alleles and the fewest for HLA-C alleles. This cohort had only TCR beta chains sequenced, and the lack of alpha or paired-chain data limited which features could be detected. A further reported finding was that TCR beta sequences accurately predicted the HLA-A and HLA-B alleles for most subjects in the first cohort. Three of the identified cytomegalovirus-associated TCR beta chains were confirmed in vitro to be specific for cytomegalovirus antigens. Cytomegalovirus status was reported to be diagnosed by the classifier with high specificity and sensitivity in both the original and validation cohorts. Presence/absence analyses assumed roughly uniform sequencing depth across donors, an assumption that may not hold. Assigning TCR associations to individual alleles was difficult when HLA alleles, especially DR and DQ, strongly co-occurred. Correlated functional status among segregating V segments might reflect linkage disequilibrium, but an unknown experimental factor could not be ruled out. The sequencing pipeline was judged likely to have produced a cluster of highly shared sequence variants as a technical artifact. A later analysis reported that several top co-occurrence clusters appeared linked to parvovirus B19, influenza, CMV and Epstein-Barr virus. In a later analysis, most CMV-associated TCR beta chains were found to appear HLA-restricted, with HLA associations seemingly driven largely by CMV exposure. For the cohort, immune exposure information was limited to CMV serostatus. According to a later genetic analysis, donors in an Asian-associated ancestry cluster had fewer N-insertions in productive TCRs than the roughly 670-donor mean.

The receptor was derived from a male donor in good health and CMV-seronegative. Sequenced: PBMCs.

The DNA sequence reads TGTGCCAGCAGTTTCCTCAGCGGGAGGGCCGATTTTGACACAGATACGCAGTATTTT. This translates into CASSFLSGRADFDTDTQYF. The rearranged segments are TRBV28 and TRBJ2-3, with TRBD2 identical over 10 junction bases. The CDR3 measures 19 amino acids from cysteine to phenylalanine. Only the CDR3 portion is preserved as DNA: 57 bases, with reading frame beginning at the first base. CDR1 is given as MDHEN and CDR2 as SYDVKM, both from the germline V gene. Trimming removed 3 bases from V and 2 bases from J; the gene matches leave 14 bases unexplained.